This entry lists 9 T cell receptor beta chains sequenced from one sample in a study of cytomegalovirus exposure and HLA in healthy donors. The primer mix had 60 Vbeta and 13 Jbeta primers. Sequencing was performed with immunoSEQ multiplex PCR; in TCRdb, only in-frame clones are kept and a portion is missing. The repertoire includes 95,000 to 120,000 clones, about 61% of them detected once, and roughly 8.3% sits in the top ten. The sequenced sample consisted of PBMCs. The source is a man aged 18 to 35 in good health and CMV-seropositive.

This clone was counted once. The gene calls are TRBV5-1 and TRBJ2-1; 9 bases agree with TRBD2. This CDR3 spans 13 amino acids. The J segment lost 8 bases and the V segment lost 4 bases, leaving 4 bases of the junction unmatched. Germline V gene data show CDR1 as SGHRS and CDR2 as YFSETQ. CDR3 region: CASSSGGLYEQFF. CDR3 in DNA: TGCGCCAGCAGCAGCGGGGGGTTGTATGAGCAGTTCTTC. The whole variable domain, remainder taken from reference TRBV5-1 and TRBJ2-1, is KAGVTQTPRYLIKTRGQQVTLSCSPISGHRSVSWYQQTPGQGLQFLFEYFSETQRNKGNFPGRFSGRQFSNSRSEMNVSTLELGDSALYLCASSSGGLYEQFFGPGTRLTVL.

V and J are TRBV7-9 and TRBJ1-1; TRBD1 matches at 7 bases. With V trimmed by 3 bases and J by 0 bases, 4 bases remained unmatched. Germline values: CDR1 SEHNR, CDR2 FQNEAQ (reference sequence). The CDR3 has 15 residues. CDR3 protein: CASSFTGAMNTEAFF. The CDR3, as DNA: TGTGCCAGCAGCTTTACAGGGGCTATGAACACTGAAGCTTTCTTT.

The V gene is TRBV29-1, the J gene TRBJ2-3; D is perhaps TRBD2 (6 bases). The V and J ends lost 2 bases and 5 bases respectively, with 11 bases between them. From germline, CDR1 is SQVTM and CDR2 ANQGSEA. CDR3 length equals 13 residues. CDR3 in amino acids: CSVERGIGDTQYF. The CDR3 bases are TGCAGCGTTGAACGCGGGATTGGAGATACGCAGTATTTT.

This chain joins TRBV7-2 and TRBJ2-7; 9 nucleotides agree with TRBD2. V lost 0 bases to trimming and J lost 6 bases; unmatched junction nucleotides: 9. Germline V gives CDR1 SGHTA, CDR2 FQGNSA. The CDR3 extends over 16 amino acids. CDR3 sequence (DNA): TGTGCCAGCAGCTTAGCAGTGACTAGCGGATTCCCCGAGCAGTACTTC. This gives the protein CASSLAVTSGFPEQYF.

V usage is TRBV18 and J usage is TRBJ2-7; D ambiguous. The CDR3 contains 12 residues. CDR1 and CDR2 (germline): KGHSH, LQKENI. The germline V and J ends were trimmed by 1 base and 7 bases, with 8 bases remaining between them. In DNA form, the CDR3 reads TGTGCCAGCTCACCACAGTCGGTGGAGCAGTACTTC. This translates into CASSPQSVEQYF. The variable domain in full, with the rest retrieved from reference TRBV18 and TRBJ2-7, is NAGVMQNPRHLVRRRGQEARLRCSPMKGHSHVYWYRQLPEEGLKFMVYLQKENIIDESGMPKERFSAEFPKEGPSILRIQQVVRGDSAAYFCASSPQSVEQYFGPGTRLTVT.

The CDR3 is CASSPGTRREAFF. CDR3 nucleotides: TGTGCCAGCAGCCCCGGGACAAGACGAGAAGCTTTCTTT. The chain joins TRBV6-5 to TRBJ1-1; D possibly corresponds to TRBD1 (6 bases). The V gene's germline CDR1 is MNHEY and CDR2 SVGAGI. Trimming removed 6 bases from V and 8 bases from J, with 16 bases in between. The CDR3 has 13 amino acids.

This chain joins TRBV7-2 and TRBJ2-7; 8 bases are shared with TRBD2. Germline CDR1 reads SGHTA; CDR2 reads FQGNSA. There are 15 residues in the CDR3. J lost 2 bases, V lost 6 bases, and 9 bases had no gene match. The CDR3 DNA follows: TGTGCCAGCAGACCAACTAGCGGCCCGGCCTACGAGCAGTACTTC. This translates into CASRPTSGPAYEQYF. The whole variable domain, remainder taken from reference TRBV7-2 and TRBJ2-7, is GAGVSQSPSNKVTEKGKDVELRCDPISGHTALYWYRQSLGQGLEFLIYFQGNSAPDKSGLPSDRFSAERTGGSVSTLTIQRTQQEDSAVYLCASRPTSGPAYEQYFGPGTRLTVT.

This clone was found once. The CDR3 region has the DNA TGTGCCAGCAGCTTATCGACAGGCGGAATGAGCTCCTACGAGCAGTACTTC. Protein product: CASSLSTGGMSSYEQYF. This chain uses TRBV11-2 with TRBJ2-7; D perhaps matches TRBD1 (6 bases). Trimming stripped 2 bases from V and 0 bases from J, with 17 bases between. CDR3 length equals 17 residues. Germline lookup yields CDR1 SGHAT and CDR2 FQNNGV.

The rearrangement joins TRBV2 to TRBJ2-4; D is perhaps TRBD2 (6 bases). The germline CDR1 and CDR2 sequences are SNHLY and FYNNEI. V lost 7 bases and J 7 bases, leaving 14 bases between the germline ends. The CDR3 spans 13 residues. The CDR3 loop is CASKEGLGNIQYF. CDR3 coding DNA: TGTGCCAGCAAGGAGGGGCTCGGCAACATTCAGTACTTC.